Listed here are 22 T cell receptor beta chains from one sample, sequenced in a study of OX40 agonist ivuxolimab in advanced cancers. Clones were sequenced by immunoSEQ multiplex PCR, and TCRdb holds only the in-frame ones, with some missing. The sample carries about 68,000 clones, over 80% recorded once. The sequencing here drew on CD4+ or CD8+ T cells sorted from blood, taken in a trial of the OX40 agonist ivuxolimab. The receptors here all came from an adult with an advanced solid tumor such as melanoma, head and neck, liver or kidney cancer.

This clone is a singleton in its sample. This chain uses TRBV11-3 with TRBJ2-2; D is undetermined. V lost 5 bases, J lost 2 bases, and 9 bases lay in between. Per the germline V gene, CDR1 is SGHNT and CDR2 is YENEEA. CDR3 size: 14 residues. CDR3 nucleotides: TGTGCCAGCAGCCCCGGGCCTAACACCGGGGAGCTGTTTTTT. Encoded protein: CASSPGPNTGELFF.

The chain employs TRBV29-1 and TRBJ2-1; no firm D call. V dropped 7 bases and J dropped 0 bases, with 16 bases sitting between them. The CDR3 sequence is 15 residues long. CDR1 and CDR2 (germline): SQVTM, ANQGSEA. CDR3 nucleotides: TGCAGCGCTAATGCCCGAGCTGTCTCCTACAATGAGCAGTTCTTC. Protein: CSANARAVSYNEQFF.

The chain couples TRBV5-4 to TRBJ2-2; D is undetermined. Trimming removed 2 bases from V and 5 bases from J, with 7 bases in between. The CDR3 extends over 13 amino acids. Germline values: CDR1 SGHNT, CDR2 YYREEE (reference sequence). The CDR3 reads CASSFTHTGELFF. CDR3 bases: TGTGCCAGCAGCTTTACTCATACCGGGGAGCTGTTTTTT. Variable domain in full (rest from reference TRBV5-4 and TRBJ2-2): ETGVTQSPTHLIKTRGQQVTLRCSSQSGHNTVSWYQQALGQGPQFIFQYYREEENGRGNFPPRFSGLQFPNYSSELNVNALELDDSALYLCASSFTHTGELFFGEGSRLTVL.

The chain has TRBV5-1 and TRBJ2-7; 9 bases are shared with TRBD2. The CDR3 extends over 14 amino acids. Germline CDR1 and CDR2: SGHRS and YFSETQ. The V gene end was trimmed by 4 bases and the J gene end by 6 bases; junction bases not matched to a gene: 8. The chain's CDR3 is CASSGVLAGAEQYF. The CDR3 nucleotides are TGCGCCAGCAGCGGTGTGTTAGCGGGAGCCGAGCAGTACTTC.

This clone was detected only once. The rearrangement links TRBV19 to TRBJ2-2; no reliable D call. V lost 2 bases and J lost 4, with 8 bases in between. This CDR3 comprises 14 residues. The germline CDR1 and CDR2 sequences are LNHDA and SQIVND (reference sequence). The CDR3 sequence: CASSIKASTGELFF. The CDR3 DNA reads as TGTGCCAGTAGTATAAAAGCGAGCACCGGGGAGCTGTTTTTT.

The chain has TRBV29-1 and TRBJ1-1, with TRBD1 matching over 7 bases. The CDR3 extends over 12 amino acids. Germline trimming cut 7 bases from V and 3 bases from J; bases unmatched to any gene: 5. Germline CDR1 and CDR2: SQVTM and ANQGSEA. CDR3: CSADRADTEAFF. The DNA for the CDR3 is TGCAGCGCCGACAGGGCTGACACTGAAGCTTTCTTT.

J is TRBJ2-3 and V is TRBV5-4; TRBD2 agrees at 8 bases. Looked up from germline, CDR1 is SGHNT and CDR2 is YYREEE (reference sequence). V gave up 6 bases and J gave up 5 bases; unmatched junction bases: 11. The CDR3 spans 15 residues. CDR3 DNA: TGTGCCAGCAACCCTAGCGGGTCCGCGGGAGATACGCAGTATTTT. This gives the protein CASNPSGSAGDTQYF.

The chain combines TRBV29-1 with TRBJ1-5, with D perhaps matching TRBD1 (6 bases). The V gene lost 8 bases and the J gene lost 0 bases, with 11 bases spanning the gap. CDR1 and CDR2 from the germline V gene are SQVTM and ANQGSEA. The CDR3 covers 13 residues. CDR3 sequence: CSYQGSSNQPQHF. As DNA, the CDR3 is TGCAGCTACCAGGGGTCTAGCAATCAGCCCCAGCATTTT.

The chain uses TRBV5-4 and TRBJ2-2, with D perhaps TRBD2 (6 bases). Germline V CDR1 and CDR2: SGHNT, YYREEE (reference sequence). The germline V and J ends were trimmed by 0 bases and 4 bases, with 7 bases remaining between them. This CDR3 has 14 residues. The CDR3 reads CASSLGLVTGELFF. The CDR3 DNA is TGTGCCAGCAGCTTGGGACTAGTCACCGGGGAGCTGTTTTTT. Using reference TRBV5-4 and TRBJ2-2 for the parts outside the CDR3, the full variable domain is ETGVTQSPTHLIKTRGQQVTLRCSSQSGHNTVSWYQQALGQGPQFIFQYYREEENGRGNFPPRFSGLQFPNYSSELNVNALELDDSALYLCASSLGLVTGELFFGEGSRLTVL.

This clone was detected once. This chain connects TRBV29-1 to TRBJ1-1; a possible D gene is TRBD1 (5 bases). Germline assignment: CDR1 SQVTM and CDR2 ANQGSEA. The CDR3 consists of 12 residues. CDR3 region: CRVGGGNTEAFF. The CDR3 DNA sequence: TGCAGAGTCGGGGGGGGAAACACTGAAGCTTTCTTT.

The chain employs TRBV4-1 and TRBJ1-1; no definite D call. Trimming pared 2 bases from V and 1 base from J, leaving 14 bases between. This CDR3 comprises 16 residues. Germline CDR1 MGHRA, CDR2 YSYEKL. The CDR3 loop reads CASSQSPDRANTEAFF. CDR3 coding DNA: TGCGCCAGCAGCCAATCCCCTGACCGCGCGAACACTGAAGCTTTCTTT.

This clone was found once. This chain uses TRBV6-5 with TRBJ1-2, with 8 bases identical to TRBD1. Germline CDR1 is MNHEY and CDR2 is SVGAGI. The CDR3 covers 14 residues. Trimming removed 7 bases from V and 8 bases from J; junction bases left unmatched: 12. CDR3 residues: CASTARGRGWGYTF. The CDR3 nucleotides read TGTGCCAGCACCGCCAGGGGGCGGGGTTGGGGCTACACCTTC.

The V call is TRBV11-2, the J call TRBJ2-1, with TRBD2 identical over 13 bases. The CDR3 has 18 amino acids. V was clipped by 5 bases and J by 5 bases; unmatched bases: 12. The germline CDR1 and CDR2 sequences are SGHAT and FQNNGV. CDR3 loop: CASSISLAGGLIDNEQFF. In nucleotides, the CDR3 is TGTGCCAGCAGCATCTCACTAGCGGGAGGGTTAATTGACAATGAGCAGTTCTTC.

The V and J genes are TRBV19 and TRBJ2-7; weak D call: TRBD2 (5 bases). CDR1 LNHDA and CDR2 SQIVND come from the germline V gene (reference sequence). CDR3 length equals 14 residues. V gave up 4 bases and J gave up 0 bases, with 10 bases separating them. As DNA, the CDR3 is TGTGCCAGTAGTACGGCGGGTCGCTCCTACGAGCAGTACTTC. It yields the protein CASSTAGRSYEQYF.

The sample holds a few counts of this clone. The rearrangement uses TRBV20-1 and TRBJ2-1; possibly TRBD2 for D (5 bases). V lost 6 bases, J lost 6 bases, and 9 bases lay in between. Germline V CDR1 and CDR2: DFQATT, SNEGSKA (reference sequence). The CDR3 length is 11 residues. The CDR3 nucleotides read TGCAGTGCATCCCGGGGCAATGAGCAGTTCTTC. It encodes CSASRGNEQFF.

This sequence joins TRBV7-9 and TRBJ1-2; tentatively, D is TRBD1 (6 bases). The CDR3 spans 15 residues. With 7 bases removed from V and 2 bases from J, the gap between germline ends came to 17 bases. Germline values: CDR1 SEHNR, CDR2 FQNEAQ (reference sequence). CDR3 loop: CASTFWGATNYGYTF. Here the CDR3 DNA reads TGTGCCAGCACCTTCTGGGGGGCGACAAACTATGGCTACACCTTC.

V gene TRBV7-9 combines with J gene TRBJ1-5; 8 bases fit TRBD1. V lost 4 bases to trimming and J lost 2 bases; unmatched junction nucleotides: 13. CDR1 is SEHNR and CDR2 is FQNEAQ in the germline V gene (reference sequence). CDR3 size: 18 residues. The CDR3 loop reads CASSSTGQVIRGNQPQHF. CDR3 sequence (DNA): TGTGCCAGCAGCTCAACGGGACAGGTCATAAGGGGCAATCAGCCCCAGCATTTT. Filled out from reference TRBV7-9 and TRBJ1-5, the complete variable domain reads DTGVSQNPRHKITKRGQNVTFRCDPISEHNRLYWYRQTLGQGPEFLTYFQNEAQLEKSRLLSDRFSAERPKGSFSTLEIQRTEQGDSAMYLCASSSTGQVIRGNQPQHFGDGTRLSIL.

This clone has only one observation. The chain has TRBV19 and TRBJ2-1, with unresolved D. The CDR3 extends over 16 amino acids. V was clipped by 3 bases and J by 5 bases, with 17 bases between them. The V gene's germline CDR1 is LNHDA and CDR2 SQIVND (reference sequence). CDR3 amino acids: CASSIYRWDQDNEQFF. The CDR3 nucleotides read TGTGCCAGTAGTATTTATAGGTGGGATCAAGACAATGAGCAGTTCTTC.

The chain uses TRBV10-3 and TRBJ1-1; 7 nucleotides match TRBD1. The CDR3 covers 13 residues. Germline lookup yields CDR1 ENHRY and CDR2 SYGVKD. V trimming: 2 bases; J trimming: 6 bases; junction bases outside the gene matches: 3. The CDR3 coding sequence is TGTGCCATCAGTGAGCCCAGGGGGGCTGAAGCTTTCTTT. It translates to CAISEPRGAEAFF.

The chain uses TRBV10-3 and TRBJ1-2, with TRBD1 matching over 9 bases. In germline, CDR1 is ENHRY, CDR2 SYGVKD. This CDR3 region has 12 residues. Losses at the gene ends were 7 bases for V and 7 bases for J; bases not matched to a gene: 4. DNA of the CDR3: TGTGCCATCAAGGGACAGGGACTTGGCTACACCTTC. It yields the protein CAIKGQGLGYTF.

The chain employs TRBV14 and TRBJ2-5; TRBD2 matches at 7 bases. V gave up 5 bases and J gave up 5 bases; unmatched junction bases: 8. Germline V gives CDR1 SGHDN, CDR2 FVKESK. The CDR3 consists of 14 residues. CDR3 in DNA: TGTGCCAGCAGCTCCCGGGGGGAGGACGAGACCCAGTACTTC. Its translation: CASSSRGEDETQYF.

This clone was seen once. The chain employs TRBV29-1 and TRBJ2-7, with no clear D. From germline, CDR1 is SQVTM and CDR2 ANQGSEA. Trimming took off 7 bases at V and 4 bases at J, with 11 bases between the two ends. This CDR3 region has 11 residues. The CDR3 coding sequence is TGCAGCGGGGGTATCGGGTACGAGCAGTACTTC. It yields the protein CSGGIGYEQYF.